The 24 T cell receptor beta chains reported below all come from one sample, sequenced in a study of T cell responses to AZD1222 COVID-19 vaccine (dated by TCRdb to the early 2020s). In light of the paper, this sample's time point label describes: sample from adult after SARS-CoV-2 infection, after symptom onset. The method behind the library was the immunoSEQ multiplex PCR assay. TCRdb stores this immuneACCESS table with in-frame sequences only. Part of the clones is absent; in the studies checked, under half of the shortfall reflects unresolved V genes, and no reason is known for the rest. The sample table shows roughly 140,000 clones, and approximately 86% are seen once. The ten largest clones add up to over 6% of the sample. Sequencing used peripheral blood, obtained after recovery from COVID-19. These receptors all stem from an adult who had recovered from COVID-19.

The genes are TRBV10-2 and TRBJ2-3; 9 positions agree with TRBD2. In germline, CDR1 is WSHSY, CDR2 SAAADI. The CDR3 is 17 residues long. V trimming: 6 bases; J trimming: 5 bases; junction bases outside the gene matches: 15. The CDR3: CASRDPRREGHEDTQYF. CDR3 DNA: TGCGCCAGCAGAGATCCCCGGCGGGAGGGCCATGAAGATACGCAGTATTTT.

CDR3: CASSSLAGKEYEQYF. The CDR3 DNA reads as TGTGCCAGCAGTTCGTTAGCGGGAAAGGAGTACGAGCAGTACTTC. V is TRBV6-4 and J is TRBJ2-7; 8 bases line up with TRBD2. The CDR3 spans 15 residues. J lost 4 bases, V lost 5 bases, and 10 bases had no gene match. Germline V gene lookup returns CDR1 MRHNA and CDR2 SNTAGT.

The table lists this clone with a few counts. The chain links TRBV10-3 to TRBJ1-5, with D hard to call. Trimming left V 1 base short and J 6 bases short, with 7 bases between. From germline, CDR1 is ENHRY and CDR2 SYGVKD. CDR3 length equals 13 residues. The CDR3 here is CAISELMAQPQHF. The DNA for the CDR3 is TGTGCCATCAGTGAGTTGATGGCTCAGCCCCAGCATTTT.

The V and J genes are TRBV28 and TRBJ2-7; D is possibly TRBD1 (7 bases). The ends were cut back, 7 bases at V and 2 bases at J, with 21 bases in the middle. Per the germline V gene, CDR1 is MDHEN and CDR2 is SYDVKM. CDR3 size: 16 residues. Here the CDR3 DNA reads TGTGCCAGCAAAGGGGGCAGGAGCGGGCGACCCTACGAGCAGTACTTC. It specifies CASKGGRSGRPYEQYF.

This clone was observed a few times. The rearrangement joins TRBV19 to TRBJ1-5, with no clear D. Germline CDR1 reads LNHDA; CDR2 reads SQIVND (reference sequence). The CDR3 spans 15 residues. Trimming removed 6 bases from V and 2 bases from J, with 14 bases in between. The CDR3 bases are TGTGCCAGTAGCCTATTGGGGAGCGGCAATCAGCCCCAGCATTTT. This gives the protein CASSLLGSGNQPQHF.

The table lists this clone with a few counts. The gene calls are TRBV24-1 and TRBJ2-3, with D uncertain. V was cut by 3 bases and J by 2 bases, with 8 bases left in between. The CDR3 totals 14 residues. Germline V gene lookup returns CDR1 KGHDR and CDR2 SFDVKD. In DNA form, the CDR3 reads TGTGCCACCAGTGATGCCGGTTTCACAGATACGCAGTATTTT. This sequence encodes CATSDAGFTDTQYF.

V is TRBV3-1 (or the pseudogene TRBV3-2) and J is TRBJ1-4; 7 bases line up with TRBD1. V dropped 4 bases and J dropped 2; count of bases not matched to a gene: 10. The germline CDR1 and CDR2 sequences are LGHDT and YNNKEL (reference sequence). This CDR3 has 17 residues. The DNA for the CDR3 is TGTGCCAGCAGCCTTCAGACAGGGCGGGGCACTAATGAAAAACTGTTTTTT. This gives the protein CASSLQTGRGTNEKLFF.

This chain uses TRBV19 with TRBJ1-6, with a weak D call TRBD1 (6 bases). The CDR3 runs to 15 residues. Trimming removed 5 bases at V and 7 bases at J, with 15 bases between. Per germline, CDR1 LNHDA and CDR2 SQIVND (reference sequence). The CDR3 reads CASSSFGQTNSPLHF. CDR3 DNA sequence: TGTGCCAGTAGTTCGTTCGGACAGACAAATTCACCCCTCCACTTT.

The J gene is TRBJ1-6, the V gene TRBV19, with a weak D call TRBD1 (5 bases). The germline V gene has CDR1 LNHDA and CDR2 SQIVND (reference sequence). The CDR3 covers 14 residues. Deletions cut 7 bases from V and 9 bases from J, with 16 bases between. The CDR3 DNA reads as TGTGCCAGTACCATCGGGGGGGTTACTTCACCCCTCCACTTT. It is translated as CASTIGGVTSPLHF.

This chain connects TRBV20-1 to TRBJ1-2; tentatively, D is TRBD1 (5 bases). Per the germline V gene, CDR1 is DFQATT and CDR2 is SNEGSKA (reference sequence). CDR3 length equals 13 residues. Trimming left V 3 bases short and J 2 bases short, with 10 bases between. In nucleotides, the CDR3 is TGCAGTGCTAGTTCGGGGGGAAACTATGGCTACACCTTC. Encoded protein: CSASSGGNYGYTF.

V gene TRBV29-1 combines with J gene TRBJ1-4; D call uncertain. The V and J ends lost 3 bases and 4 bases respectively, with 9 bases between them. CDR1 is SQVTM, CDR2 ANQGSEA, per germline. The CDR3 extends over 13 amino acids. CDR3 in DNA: TGCAGCGTTGACGGAGGCTATAATGAAAAACTGTTTTTT. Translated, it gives CSVDGGYNEKLFF.

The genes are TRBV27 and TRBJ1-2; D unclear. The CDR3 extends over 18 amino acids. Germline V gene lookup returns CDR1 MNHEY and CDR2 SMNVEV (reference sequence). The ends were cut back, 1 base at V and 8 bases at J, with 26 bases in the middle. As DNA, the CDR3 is TGTGCCAGCAGTTTATACGGGGAGGGCGGGTCTAATCACGACGGCTACACCTTC. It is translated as CASSLYGEGGSNHDGYTF.

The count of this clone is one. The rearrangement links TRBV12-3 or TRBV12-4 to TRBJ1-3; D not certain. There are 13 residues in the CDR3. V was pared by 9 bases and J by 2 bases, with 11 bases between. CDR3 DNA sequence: TGTGCCAGTTTCCTGGGAGCTGGAAACACCATATATTTT. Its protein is CASFLGAGNTIYF.

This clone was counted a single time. For the CDR3, the DNA is TGTGCCAGCAGCTTGGCAGGGTCTGGGGCCAACGTCCTGACTTTC. This encodes CASSLAGSGANVLTF. The rearrangement uses TRBV5-4 and TRBJ2-6; weak D call: TRBD1 (5 bases). This CDR3 region has 15 residues. V was trimmed by 0 bases and J by 1 base, leaving 5 bases between them. Germline V gene sequence: CDR1 SGHNT, CDR2 YYREEE (reference sequence).

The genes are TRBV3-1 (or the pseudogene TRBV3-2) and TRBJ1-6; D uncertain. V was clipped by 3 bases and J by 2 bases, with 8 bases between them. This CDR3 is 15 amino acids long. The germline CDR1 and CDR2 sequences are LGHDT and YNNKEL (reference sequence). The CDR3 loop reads CASSHEGTYNSPLHF. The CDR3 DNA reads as TGTGCCAGCAGCCATGAGGGAACCTATAATTCACCCCTCCACTTT.

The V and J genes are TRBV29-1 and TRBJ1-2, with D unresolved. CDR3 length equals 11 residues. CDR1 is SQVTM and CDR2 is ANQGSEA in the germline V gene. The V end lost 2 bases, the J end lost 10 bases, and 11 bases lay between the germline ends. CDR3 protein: CSVEWAAAYTF. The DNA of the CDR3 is TGCAGCGTTGAATGGGCTGCAGCCTACACCTTC.

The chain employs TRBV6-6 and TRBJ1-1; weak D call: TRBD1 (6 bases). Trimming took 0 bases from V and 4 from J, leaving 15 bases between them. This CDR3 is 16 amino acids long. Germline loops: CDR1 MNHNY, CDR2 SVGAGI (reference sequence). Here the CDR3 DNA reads TGTGCCAGCAGTTACTCCCCCCCGACAGGCTCCACTGAAGCTTTCTTT. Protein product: CASSYSPPTGSTEAFF.

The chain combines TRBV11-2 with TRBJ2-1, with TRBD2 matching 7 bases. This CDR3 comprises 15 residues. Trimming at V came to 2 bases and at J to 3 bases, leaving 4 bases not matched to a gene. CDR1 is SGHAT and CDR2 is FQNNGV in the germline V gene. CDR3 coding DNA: TGTGCCAGCAGCTTACGGCGGGGGAGCTACAATGAGCAGTTCTTC. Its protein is CASSLRRGSYNEQFF. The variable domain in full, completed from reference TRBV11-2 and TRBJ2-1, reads EAGVAQSPRYKIIEKRQSVAFWCNPISGHATLYWYQQILGQGPKLLIQFQNNGVVDDSQLPKDRFSAERLKGVDSTLKIQPAKLEDSAVYLCASSLRRGSYNEQFFGPGTRLTVL.

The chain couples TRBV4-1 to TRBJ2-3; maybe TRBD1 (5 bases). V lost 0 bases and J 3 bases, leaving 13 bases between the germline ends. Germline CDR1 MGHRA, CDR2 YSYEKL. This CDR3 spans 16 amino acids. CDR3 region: CASSQEGVRETDTQYF. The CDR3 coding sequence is TGCGCCAGCAGCCAAGAAGGGGTCAGGGAAACAGATACGCAGTATTTT.

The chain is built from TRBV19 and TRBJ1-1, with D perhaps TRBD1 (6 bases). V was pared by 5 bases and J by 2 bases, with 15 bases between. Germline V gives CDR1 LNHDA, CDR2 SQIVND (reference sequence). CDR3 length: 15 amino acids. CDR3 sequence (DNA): TGTGCCAGTAGTCCTCGAGAAGGGGGTAACACTGAAGCTTTCTTT. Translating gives CASSPREGGNTEAFF. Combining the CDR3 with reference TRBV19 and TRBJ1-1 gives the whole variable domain DGGITQSPKYLFRKEGQNVTLSCEQNLNHDAMYWYRQDPGQGLRLIYYSQIVNDFQKGDIAEGYSVSREKKESFPLTVTSAQKNPTAFYLCASSPREGGNTEAFFGQGTRLTVV.

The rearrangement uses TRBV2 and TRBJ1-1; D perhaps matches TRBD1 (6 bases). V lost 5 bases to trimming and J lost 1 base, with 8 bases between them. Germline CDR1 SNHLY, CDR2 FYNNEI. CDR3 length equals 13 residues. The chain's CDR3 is CASSRGQNTEAFF. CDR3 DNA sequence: TGTGCCAGCAGTCGGGGACAGAACACTGAAGCTTTCTTT.

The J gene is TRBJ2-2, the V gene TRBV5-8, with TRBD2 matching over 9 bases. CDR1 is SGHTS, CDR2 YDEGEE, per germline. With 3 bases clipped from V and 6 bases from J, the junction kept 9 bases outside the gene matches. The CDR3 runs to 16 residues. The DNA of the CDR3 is TGTGCCAGCAGCTGGGAAACCGGGACTAGCCCCGGGGAGCTGTTTTTT. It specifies CASSWETGTSPGELFF.

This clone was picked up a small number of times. DNA of the CDR3: TGTGCCAGCAGCGTAGGGGTGTTTCCTAGTGAGCAGTACTTC. Residues: CASSVGVFPSEQYF. The J gene is TRBJ2-7, the V gene TRBV9; no clear D. The CDR3 is 14 residues long. The ends were cut back, 0 bases at V and 7 bases at J, with 14 bases in the middle. The germline V gene encodes CDR1 SGDLS and CDR2 YYNGEE.

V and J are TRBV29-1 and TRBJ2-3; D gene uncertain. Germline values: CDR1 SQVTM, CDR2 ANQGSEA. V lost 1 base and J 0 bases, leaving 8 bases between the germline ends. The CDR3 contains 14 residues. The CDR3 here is CSVEGAASTDTQYF. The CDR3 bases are TGCAGCGTTGAAGGGGCAGCTAGCACAGATACGCAGTATTTT.